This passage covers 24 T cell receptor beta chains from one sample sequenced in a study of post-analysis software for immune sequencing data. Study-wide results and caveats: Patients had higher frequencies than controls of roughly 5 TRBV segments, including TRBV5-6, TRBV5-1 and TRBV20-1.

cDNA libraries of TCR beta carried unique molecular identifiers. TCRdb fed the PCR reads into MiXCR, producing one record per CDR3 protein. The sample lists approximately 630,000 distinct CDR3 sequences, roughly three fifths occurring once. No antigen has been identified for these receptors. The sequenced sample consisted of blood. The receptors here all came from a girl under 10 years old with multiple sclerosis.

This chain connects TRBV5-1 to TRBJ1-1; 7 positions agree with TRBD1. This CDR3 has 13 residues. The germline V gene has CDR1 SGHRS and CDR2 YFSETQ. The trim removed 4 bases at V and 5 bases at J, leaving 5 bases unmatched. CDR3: CASSMSGGTEAFF. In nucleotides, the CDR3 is TGCGCCAGCAGCATGTCAGGGGGGACTGAAGCTTTCTTT.

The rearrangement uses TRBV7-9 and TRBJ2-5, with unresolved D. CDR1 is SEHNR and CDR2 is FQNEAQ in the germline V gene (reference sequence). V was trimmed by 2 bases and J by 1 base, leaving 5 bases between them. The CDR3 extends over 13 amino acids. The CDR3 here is CASSLIAQETQYF. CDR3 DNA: TGTGCCAGCAGCTTAATAGCCCAAGAGACCCAGTACTTC.

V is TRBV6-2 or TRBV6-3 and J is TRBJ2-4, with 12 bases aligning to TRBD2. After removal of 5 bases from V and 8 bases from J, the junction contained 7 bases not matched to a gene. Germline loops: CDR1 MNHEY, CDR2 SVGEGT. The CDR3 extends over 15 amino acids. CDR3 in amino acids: CASSPLAGGGDIQYF. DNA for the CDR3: TGTGCCAGCAGTCCACTAGCGGGGGGAGGGGACATTCAGTACTTC.

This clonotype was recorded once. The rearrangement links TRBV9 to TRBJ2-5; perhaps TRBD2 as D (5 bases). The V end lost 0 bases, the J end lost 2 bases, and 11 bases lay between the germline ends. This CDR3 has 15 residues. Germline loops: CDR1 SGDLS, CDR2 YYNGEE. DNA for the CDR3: TGTGCCAGCAGCGTAGTCGGGGAGATGCAAGAGACCCAGTACTTC. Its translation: CASSVVGEMQETQYF.

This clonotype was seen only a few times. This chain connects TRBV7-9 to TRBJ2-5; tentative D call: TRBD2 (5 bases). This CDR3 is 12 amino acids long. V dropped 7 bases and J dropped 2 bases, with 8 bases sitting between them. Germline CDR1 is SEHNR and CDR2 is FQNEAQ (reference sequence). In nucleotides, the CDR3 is TGTGCCAGCAATACGGGGCAAGAGACCCAGTACTTC. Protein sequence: CASNTGQETQYF.

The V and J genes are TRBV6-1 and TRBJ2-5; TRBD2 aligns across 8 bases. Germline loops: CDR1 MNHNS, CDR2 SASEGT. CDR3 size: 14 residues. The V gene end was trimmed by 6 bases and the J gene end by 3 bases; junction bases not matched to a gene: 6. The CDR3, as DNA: TGTGCCAGCAGCGTGGGACTAGTCGAAGAGACCCAGTACTTC. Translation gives CASSVGLVEETQYF.

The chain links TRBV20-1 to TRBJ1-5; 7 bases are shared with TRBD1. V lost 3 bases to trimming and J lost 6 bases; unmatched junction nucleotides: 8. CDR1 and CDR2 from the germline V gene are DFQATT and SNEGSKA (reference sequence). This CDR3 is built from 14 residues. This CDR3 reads CSASEGAPGQPQHF. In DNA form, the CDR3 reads TGCAGTGCTAGTGAGGGGGCGCCGGGTCAGCCCCAGCATTTT.

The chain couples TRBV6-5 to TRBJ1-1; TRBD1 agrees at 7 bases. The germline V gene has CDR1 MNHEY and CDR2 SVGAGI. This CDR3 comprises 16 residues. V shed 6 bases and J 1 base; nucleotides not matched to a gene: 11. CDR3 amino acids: CASSFDRAPGNTEAFF. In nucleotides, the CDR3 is TGTGCCAGCAGCTTCGACAGGGCCCCGGGGAACACTGAAGCTTTCTTT.

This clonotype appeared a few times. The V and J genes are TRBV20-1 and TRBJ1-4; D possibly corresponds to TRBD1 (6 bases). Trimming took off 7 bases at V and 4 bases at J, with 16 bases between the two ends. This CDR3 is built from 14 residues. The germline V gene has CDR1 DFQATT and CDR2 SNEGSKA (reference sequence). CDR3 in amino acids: CSVWAQGYNEKLFF. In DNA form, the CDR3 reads TGCAGTGTTTGGGCACAGGGATATAATGAAAAACTGTTTTTT.

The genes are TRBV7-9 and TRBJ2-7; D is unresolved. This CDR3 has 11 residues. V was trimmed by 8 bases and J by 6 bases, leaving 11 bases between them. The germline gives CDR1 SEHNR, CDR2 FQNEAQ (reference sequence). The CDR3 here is CASLRKREQYF. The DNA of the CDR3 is TGTGCCAGCTTGCGGAAGCGCGAGCAGTACTTC.

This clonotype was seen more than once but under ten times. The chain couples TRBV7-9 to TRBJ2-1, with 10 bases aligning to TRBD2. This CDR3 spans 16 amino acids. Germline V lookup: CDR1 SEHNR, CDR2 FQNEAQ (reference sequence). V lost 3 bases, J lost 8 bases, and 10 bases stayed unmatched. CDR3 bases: TGTGCCAGCAGCTTTTTAGTCGCTAGCGGGGGTGATGAGCAGTTCTTC. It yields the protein CASSFLVASGGDEQFF.

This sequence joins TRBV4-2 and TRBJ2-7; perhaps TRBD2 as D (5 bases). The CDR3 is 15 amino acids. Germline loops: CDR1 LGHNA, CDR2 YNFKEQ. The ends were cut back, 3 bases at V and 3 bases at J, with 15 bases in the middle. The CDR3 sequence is CASSQGLGENYEQYF. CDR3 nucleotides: TGTGCCAGCAGCCAGGGCCTGGGAGAGAACTACGAGCAGTACTTC.

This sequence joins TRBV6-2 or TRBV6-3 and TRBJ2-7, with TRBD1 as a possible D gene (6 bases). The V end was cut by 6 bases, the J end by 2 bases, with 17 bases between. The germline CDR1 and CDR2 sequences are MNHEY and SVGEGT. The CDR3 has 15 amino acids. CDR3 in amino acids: CASRNRVRGTYEQYF. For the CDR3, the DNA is TGTGCCAGCAGGAACAGGGTGAGGGGTACCTACGAGCAGTACTTC.

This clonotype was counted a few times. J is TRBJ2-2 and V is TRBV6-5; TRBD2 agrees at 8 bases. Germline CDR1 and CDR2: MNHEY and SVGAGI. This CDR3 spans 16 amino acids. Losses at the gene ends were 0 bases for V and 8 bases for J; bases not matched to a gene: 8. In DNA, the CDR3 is TGTGCCAGCAGTTACTCCCCCGCGGGAGGCCCAGGGGAGCTGTTTTTT. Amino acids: CASSYSPAGGPGELFF.

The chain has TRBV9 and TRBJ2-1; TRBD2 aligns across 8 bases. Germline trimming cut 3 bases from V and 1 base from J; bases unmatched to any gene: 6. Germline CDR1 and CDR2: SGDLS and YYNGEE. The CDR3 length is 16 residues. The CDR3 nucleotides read TGTGCCAGCAGCGAAAGCGGGAGTGAATCCTACAATGAGCAGTTCTTC. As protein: CASSESGSESYNEQFF.

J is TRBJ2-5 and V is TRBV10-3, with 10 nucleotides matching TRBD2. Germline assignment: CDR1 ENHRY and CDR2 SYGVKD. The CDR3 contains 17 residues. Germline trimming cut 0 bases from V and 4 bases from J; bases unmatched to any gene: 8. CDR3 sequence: CAISESPGLARGETQYF. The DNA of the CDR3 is TGTGCCATCAGTGAGTCCCCGGGACTAGCGCGGGGAGAGACCCAGTACTTC.

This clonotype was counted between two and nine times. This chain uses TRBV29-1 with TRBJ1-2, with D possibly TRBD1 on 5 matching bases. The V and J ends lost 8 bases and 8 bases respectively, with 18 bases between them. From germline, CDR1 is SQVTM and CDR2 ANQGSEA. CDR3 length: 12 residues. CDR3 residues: CSPGTSADGYTF. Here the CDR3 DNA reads TGCAGCCCCGGGACCTCTGCCGACGGCTACACCTTC.

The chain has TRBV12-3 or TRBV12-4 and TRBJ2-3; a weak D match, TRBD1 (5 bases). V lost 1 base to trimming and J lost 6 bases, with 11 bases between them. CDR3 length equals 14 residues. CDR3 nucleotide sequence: TGTGCCAGCAGTTTAGGTCAGGGAAGCGATACGCAGTATTTT. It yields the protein CASSLGQGSDTQYF.

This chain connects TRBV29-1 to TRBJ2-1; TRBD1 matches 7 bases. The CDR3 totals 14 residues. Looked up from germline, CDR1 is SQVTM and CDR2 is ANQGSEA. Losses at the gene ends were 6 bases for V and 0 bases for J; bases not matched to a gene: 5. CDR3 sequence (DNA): TGCAGCGTCGTAGGACAGGACTCCTACAATGAGCAGTTCTTC. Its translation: CSVVGQDSYNEQFF.

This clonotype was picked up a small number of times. The CDR3 protein is CSVDPGQGLSEQFF. As DNA, the CDR3 is TGCAGCGTGGATCCGGGACAGGGTTTGTCCGAGCAGTTCTTC. The chain combines TRBV29-1 with TRBJ2-1, with TRBD1 matching 9 bases. Unmatched junction bases numbered 13, after V lost 6 bases and J lost 10 bases. The CDR3 length is 14 residues. From germline, CDR1 is SQVTM and CDR2 ANQGSEA.

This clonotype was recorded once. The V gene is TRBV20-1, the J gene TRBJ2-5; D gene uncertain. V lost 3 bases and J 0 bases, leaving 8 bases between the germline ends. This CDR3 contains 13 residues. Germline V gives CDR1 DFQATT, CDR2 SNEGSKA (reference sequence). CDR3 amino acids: CSASILYQETQYF. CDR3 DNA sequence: TGCAGTGCTAGCATTCTGTACCAAGAGACCCAGTACTTC.

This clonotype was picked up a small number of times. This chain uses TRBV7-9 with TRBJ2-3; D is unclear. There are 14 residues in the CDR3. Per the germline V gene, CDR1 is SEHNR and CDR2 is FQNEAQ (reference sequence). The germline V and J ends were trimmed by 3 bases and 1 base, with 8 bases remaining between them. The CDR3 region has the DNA TGTGCCAGCAGCTTTGAGCTCGGCACAGATACGCAGTATTTT. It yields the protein CASSFELGTDTQYF.

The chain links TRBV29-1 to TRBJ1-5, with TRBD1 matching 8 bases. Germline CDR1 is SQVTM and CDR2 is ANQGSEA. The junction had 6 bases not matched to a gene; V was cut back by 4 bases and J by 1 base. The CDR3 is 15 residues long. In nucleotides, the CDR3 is TGCAGCGTTGTACAGGGGGTAGGAAGCAATCAGCCCCAGCATTTT. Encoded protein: CSVVQGVGSNQPQHF.

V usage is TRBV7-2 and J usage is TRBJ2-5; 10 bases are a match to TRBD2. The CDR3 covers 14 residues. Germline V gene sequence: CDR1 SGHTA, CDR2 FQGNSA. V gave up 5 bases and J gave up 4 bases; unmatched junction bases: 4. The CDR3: CASSAGTSVETQYF. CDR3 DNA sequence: TGTGCCAGCAGCGCCGGGACTAGCGTAGAGACCCAGTACTTC.